Listed here are 26 T cell receptor beta chains from one sample, sequenced in a study of cytomegalovirus exposure and HLA in healthy donors. The PCR had 60 Vbeta and 13 Jbeta primers. The method was immunoSEQ multiplex PCR; TCRdb's version includes in-frame clones alone and lacks a portion of them. The sample consists of about 82,000 clones, roughly 70% of them appearing once. Material: PBMCs. These TCRs come from a man in his forties or fifties in good health and CMV-seropositive.

The J gene is TRBJ2-1, the V gene TRBV7-9, with TRBD1 matching 7 bases. Germline trimming cut 5 bases from V and 13 bases from J; bases unmatched to any gene: 11. The CDR3 is 13 residues long. In germline, CDR1 is SEHNR, CDR2 FQNEAQ (reference sequence). CDR3 residues: CASSPPGDREQFF. In DNA form, the CDR3 reads TGTGCCAGCAGCCCACCGGGTGACAGGGAACAGTTCTTC. Supplemented by reference TRBV7-9 and TRBJ2-1, the full variable domain reads DTGVSQNPRHKITKRGQNVTFRCDPISEHNRLYWYRQTLGQGPEFLTYFQNEAQLEKSRLLSDRFSAERPKGSFSTLEIQRTEQGDSAMYLCASSPPGDREQFFGPGTRLTVL.

The rearrangement uses TRBV2 and TRBJ2-7; a possible D gene is TRBD1 (5 bases). Germline V CDR1 and CDR2: SNHLY, FYNNEI. The CDR3 runs to 16 residues. The germline V and J ends were trimmed by 1 base and 1 base, with 14 bases remaining between them. Here the CDR3 reads CASSEGGLLSSYEQYF. CDR3 bases: TGTGCCAGCAGTGAAGGGGGCCTGTTAAGTTCCTACGAGCAGTACTTC.

The count of this clone is one. The rearrangement joins TRBV11-1 to TRBJ2-5; D not certain. The CDR3 is 13 residues long. Germline V gives CDR1 SGHAT, CDR2 FQDESV (reference sequence). V was cut by 1 base and J by 2 bases, with 5 bases left in between. CDR3 protein: CASSLDSQETQYF. Written as DNA, the CDR3 is TGTGCCAGCAGCTTAGACTCTCAAGAGACCCAGTACTTC.

The chain carries TRBV28 and TRBJ1-1; D may be TRBD1 (6 bases). V dropped 4 bases and J dropped 1 base, with 16 bases sitting between them. CDR3 length: 16 residues. Germline V gives CDR1 MDHEN, CDR2 SYDVKM. The CDR3 coding sequence is TGTGCCAGCAGTTCGGCCAGGGGCGATTCGAACACTGAAGCTTTCTTT. Protein: CASSSARGDSNTEAFF.

The chain combines TRBV15 with TRBJ2-5, with 14 bases matching TRBD2. Germline assignment: CDR1 LNHNV and CDR2 YYDKDF (reference sequence). There are 20 residues in the CDR3. After removal of 4 bases from V and 5 bases from J, the junction contained 18 bases not matched to a gene. The CDR3 here is CATSTILGQTSGGAWETQYF. The CDR3, as DNA: TGTGCCACCAGCACTATTCTAGGCCAGACTAGCGGGGGGGCGTGGGAGACCCAGTACTTC.

This clone was seen more than once but under ten times. V is TRBV30 and J is TRBJ1-5, with 7 bases fitting TRBD1. CDR1 is GTSNPN, CDR2 SVGIG, per germline (reference sequence). This CDR3 is 15 amino acids long. Unmatched junction bases numbered 3, after V lost 0 bases and J lost 1 base. The CDR3 loop reads CAWSVIQGSNQPQHF. CDR3 coding DNA: TGTGCCTGGAGTGTAATACAGGGGAGCAATCAGCCCCAGCATTTT. Using reference TRBV30 and TRBJ1-5 for the parts outside the CDR3, the full variable domain is SQTIHQWPATLVQPVGSPLSLECTVEGTSNPNLYWYRQAAGRGLQLLFYSVGIGQISSEVPQNLSASRPQDRQFILSSKKLLLSDSGFYLCAWSVIQGSNQPQHFGDGTRLSIL.

This clone was counted only a few times. This sequence joins TRBV30 and TRBJ1-1, with D hard to call. Germline assignment: CDR1 GTSNPN and CDR2 SVGIG (reference sequence). Trimming pared 6 bases from V and 1 base from J, leaving 18 bases between. The CDR3 is made up of 15 amino acids. CDR3 sequence reads: CACLVSLYGNTEAFF. The DNA for the CDR3 is TGTGCCTGCCTCGTGTCCCTCTATGGGAACACTGAAGCTTTCTTT.

V gene TRBV27 combines with J gene TRBJ1-1; D may be TRBD1 (5 bases). V lost 7 bases, J lost 5 bases, and 17 bases lay in between. Germline V gene lookup returns CDR1 MNHEY and CDR2 SMNVEV (reference sequence). The CDR3 has 14 amino acids. Written as DNA, the CDR3 is TGTGCCAGCACTGGGGCAGGGTGGGAAACTGAAGCTTTCTTT. Residues: CASTGAGWETEAFF.

This clone was seen only a few times. The chain couples TRBV30 to TRBJ2-7; D uncertain. There are 13 residues in the CDR3. Germline V CDR1 and CDR2: GTSNPN, SVGIG (reference sequence). CDR3 coding DNA: TGTTCTTTCAAGGAGAAGGCGGCATACGAGCAGTACTTC. Amino acid sequence: CSFKEKAAYEQYF.

The chain has TRBV27 and TRBJ1-4; D is perhaps TRBD1 (6 bases). From germline, CDR1 is MNHEY and CDR2 SMNVEV (reference sequence). V shed 5 bases and J shed 1 base, with 11 bases lying between them. The CDR3 is 15 amino acids. CDR3 sequence reads: CASSPRGLTNEKLFF. The DNA for the CDR3 is TGTGCCAGCAGTCCCAGGGGATTAACTAATGAAAAACTGTTTTTT.

The V call is TRBV11-2, the J call TRBJ1-1; TRBD1 matches at 9 bases. Germline V gene lookup returns CDR1 SGHAT and CDR2 FQNNGV. Trimming removed 4 bases from V and 8 bases from J; junction bases left unmatched: 11. This CDR3 is 15 amino acids long. CDR3 residues: CASSSHRGPKGEAFF. As DNA, the CDR3 is TGTGCCAGCAGCTCGCACAGGGGGCCCAAGGGGGAAGCTTTCTTT.

V and J are TRBV6-5 and TRBJ2-5, with 8 positions matching TRBD2. The V segment lost 5 bases and the J segment 5 bases; nucleotides outside the gene matches: 10. CDR3 size: 15 residues. The germline gives CDR1 MNHEY, CDR2 SVGAGI. CDR3 coding DNA: TGTGCCAGCAGTACCGGACTAGCTGTGCCCGAGACCCAGTACTTC. Its protein product is CASSTGLAVPETQYF.

V and J are TRBV5-1 and TRBJ2-3, with D tentatively TRBD1 (6 bases). Trimming pared 0 bases from V and 0 bases from J, leaving 8 bases between. The CDR3 totals 15 residues. The V gene's germline CDR1 is SGHRS and CDR2 YFSETQ. CDR3 residues: CASSLGTVSTDTQYF. The DNA for the CDR3 is TGCGCCAGCAGCTTGGGGACAGTTAGCACAGATACGCAGTATTTT.

In DNA, the CDR3 is TGTGCCAGCAGCTTAGGGTACAGTCCCCTCTCTGGAAACACCATATATTTT. Its translation is CASSLGYSPLSGNTIYF. This chain joins TRBV7-2 and TRBJ1-3; D unclear. V was trimmed by 1 base and J by 0 bases, leaving 13 bases between them. The CDR3 totals 17 residues. Germline V gene lookup returns CDR1 SGHTA and CDR2 FQGNSA.

With respect to this clone: At one end the junction does not follow the germline gene, possibly because of a read error. V is TRBV7-9 and J is TRBJ1-1, with TRBD1 as a possible D gene (5 bases). The germline CDR1 and CDR2 sequences are SEHNR and FQNEAQ (reference sequence). This CDR3 comprises 15 residues. CDR3 sequence (DNA): TGTTCCAGCAGCTTAGCAGCAGGGATGAACACTGAAGCTTTCTTT. Amino acids: CSSSLAAGMNTEAFF.

V is TRBV9 and J is TRBJ1-1, with D hard to call. Germline CDR1 is SGDLS and CDR2 is YYNGEE. This CDR3 has 11 amino acids. V was shortened by 4 bases and J by 6 bases, with 7 bases between the two germline ends. This chain's CDR3 is CASSSPAEAFF. DNA of the CDR3: TGTGCCAGCAGCTCCCCCGCTGAAGCTTTCTTT.

Here the CDR3 reads CASSLTDNTEAFF. The CDR3 DNA follows: TGTGCCAGTAGCCTGACAGATAACACTGAAGCTTTCTTT. The rearrangement joins TRBV19 to TRBJ1-1; D might be TRBD1 (5 bases). V lost 6 bases to trimming and J lost 2 bases, with 10 bases between them. This CDR3 is built from 13 residues. Looked up from germline, CDR1 is LNHDA and CDR2 is SQIVND (reference sequence).

The chain carries TRBV5-1 and TRBJ2-1, with 14 bases matching TRBD2. This CDR3 region has 15 residues. The V gene end was trimmed by 2 bases and the J gene end by 7 bases; junction bases not matched to a gene: 2. Per germline, CDR1 SGHRS and CDR2 YFSETQ. Here the CDR3 DNA reads TGCGCCAGCAGCTTCGGGACTAGCGGGAGTAATGAGCAGTTCTTC. It is translated as CASSFGTSGSNEQFF. Full variable domain (outside the CDR3, taken from reference TRBV5-1 and TRBJ2-1): KAGVTQTPRYLIKTRGQQVTLSCSPISGHRSVSWYQQTPGQGLQFLFEYFSETQRNKGNFPGRFSGRQFSNSRSEMNVSTLELGDSALYLCASSFGTSGSNEQFFGPGTRLTVL.

V usage is TRBV7-8 and J usage is TRBJ2-5; tentatively, D is TRBD1 (7 bases). The J call is doubtful: the DNA matches TRBJ2-7 better. This CDR3 region has 14 residues. Germline V CDR1 and CDR2: SGHVS, FQNEAQ. The CDR3 nucleotides are TGTGCCAGCGCCCAGGGGGGTAACCCCTACGAGCAGTACTTC. Residues: CASAQGGNPYEQYF.

V gene TRBV27 combines with J gene TRBJ1-1; D is possibly TRBD1 (6 bases). The germline V and J ends were trimmed by 4 bases and 0 bases, with 12 bases remaining between them. Germline V gene data show CDR1 as MNHEY and CDR2 as SMNVEV (reference sequence). CDR3 length equals 15 residues. The CDR3 loop reads CASSSGQGLNTEAFF. CDR3 nucleotides: TGTGCCAGCAGTTCCGGTCAGGGGCTGAACACTGAAGCTTTCTTT.

This clone is medium-sized by share. V and J are TRBV2 and TRBJ2-4; TRBD2 matches at 11 bases. The CDR3 runs to 17 residues. Per the germline V gene, CDR1 is SNHLY and CDR2 is FYNNEI. With V trimmed by 2 bases and J by 1 base, 4 bases remained unmatched. The CDR3 bases are TGTGCCAGCAGTGAAAGGGTAGCGGGAGGGGCCAAAAACATTCAGTACTTC. It encodes CASSERVAGGAKNIQYF.

This clone occurred a few times. The chain combines TRBV5-4 with TRBJ2-7; 7 bases agree with TRBD1. The CDR3 is made up of 14 amino acids. J gave up 7 bases and V 0 bases, and 7 bases lay outside the gene matches. Germline CDR1 and CDR2: SGHNT and YYREEE (reference sequence). The CDR3 DNA sequence: TGTGCCAGCAGCTTGGACAGGGGCTCTGCAGAGCAGTACTTC. Translated: CASSLDRGSAEQYF.

Worth noting for this clone: The same CDR3 also results from other DNA sequences found in this sample. The chain carries TRBV11-2 and TRBJ1-2; no clear D gene. Trimming took off 1 base at V and 2 bases at J, with 5 bases between the two ends. The CDR3 consists of 13 residues. The germline gives CDR1 SGHAT, CDR2 FQNNGV. The CDR3 DNA reads TGTGCCAGCAGCTTAGGGCAGAACTATGGCTACACCTTC. Translating gives CASSLGQNYGYTF. Based on the CDR3 plus reference TRBV11-2 and TRBJ1-2, the full variable domain is EAGVAQSPRYKIIEKRQSVAFWCNPISGHATLYWYQQILGQGPKLLIQFQNNGVVDDSQLPKDRFSAERLKGVDSTLKIQPAKLEDSAVYLCASSLGQNYGYTFGSGTRLTVV.

This clone has only one observation. The chain employs TRBV28 and TRBJ1-2; the D gene is possibly TRBD1 (5 bases). CDR3 size: 9 residues. V lost 8 bases to trimming and J lost 8 bases, with 6 bases between them. From germline, CDR1 is MDHEN and CDR2 SYDVKM. The CDR3 DNA sequence: TGTGCCAGCGGGGGGGGCTACACCTTC. It codes for CASGGGYTF.

This clone was picked up a small number of times. The chain uses TRBV30 and TRBJ1-1; D is perhaps TRBD1 (6 bases). V gave up 0 bases and J gave up 2 bases, with 19 bases separating them. Germline assignment: CDR1 GTSNPN and CDR2 SVGIG (reference sequence). This CDR3 has 17 amino acids. The CDR3 DNA reads as TGTGCCTGGAGTGTATTAGGGGGTTGGGACGGAAACACTGAAGCTTTCTTT. This codes for CAWSVLGGWDGNTEAFF.

V gene TRBV9 combines with J gene TRBJ2-5; 8 bases map to TRBD2. Per germline, CDR1 SGDLS and CDR2 YYNGEE. J lost 1 base, V lost 1 base, and 3 bases had no gene match. The CDR3 is made up of 15 amino acids. The CDR3 nucleotides are TGTGCCAGCAGCGTAATAGCGGGGAGCCAAGAGACCCAGTACTTC. Translating gives CASSVIAGSQETQYF.